This T cell receptor beta chain was profiled in a study of Ad26.COV2.S vaccination and SARS-CoV-2 variants (dated by TCRdb to the early 2020s). Background on the whole study: Donors in the vaccine arm were drawn from COV1001, a multicentre, randomized, double-blind, placebo-controlled phase I-IIa trial testing Ad26.COV2.S in healthy adults. Ad26.COV2.S was given intramuscularly at 5x10^10 or 1x10^11 viral particles, as a single shot or as two shots 56 days apart. A total of 32 samples were included in the TCR-sequenced set, comprising about 20 Ad26.COV2.S vaccine recipients, 5 placebo recipients and 8 SARS-CoV-2 convalescent individuals. The specificity and breadth of SARS-CoV-2-reactive T cell receptors after Ad26.COV2.S vaccination were assessed by TCRbeta repertoire sequencing. Participants in the trial were split at random into five groups of five each, receiving low-dose or high-dose Ad26.COV2.S once or twice, or else placebo on both occasions. Investigators remained blinded to trial group allocation during experiments and outcome assessment. The full study reports these points: According to the authors, total T cell responses may have been underestimated by the TCR breadth and depth analyses. Non-spike TCR breadth was comparable between vaccine and placebo recipients, consistent with the vaccine containing only spike. The study was not powered to compare responses between vaccine doses or regimens. Spike-specific TCR breadth was higher in Ad26.COV2.S recipients than in placebo recipients (P = 0.0014). After vaccination, spike-specific CD8+ and CD4+ T cell responses were reported to show substantial breadth.

Trimming costs V 0 bases and J 8 bases, and their ends lie 16 bases apart. CDR1 KGHSH and CDR2 LQKENI are derived from the germline V gene. The CDR3 contains 15 residues, cysteine and phenylalanine counted. The read is trimmed to its CDR3 DNA, 45 bases read in frame from base 1. Notes on this clone: Its specific antigen is unknown. No much larger clone exists at a distance of one base, and base qualities are not known.

This sample's treatment or condition label indicates: roughly 18 received Ad26.COV2.S at low or high dose, single or two shots; 5 received placebo; per-sample allocation not given. Repertoires of vaccine and placebo recipients were sequenced from samples collected on day 63 after the first injection. In Cohort 1b, around 25 adults aged 18-55 years were enrolled at a single site in Boston, USA, between 29 July and 7 August 2020. Ad26.COV2.S was a replication-incompetent adenovirus type 26 vector that expressed a prefusion-stabilized SARS-CoV-2 spike protein derived from the original Wuhan strain. TCRbeta CDR3 regions were sequenced with the immunoSEQ Assay. After extraction, genomic DNA underwent amplification by bias-controlled multiplex PCR, followed by high-throughput sequencing. The source study handled its data this way. To quantify the absolute abundance of every unique TCRbeta CDR3 region, sequences were collapsed and filtered. T cell fraction was estimated by normalizing TCRbeta template counts to usable DNA, which was measured by amplifying reference genes present in all nucleated cells. Repertoire TCRs were annotated as SARS-CoV-2-specific when V gene, CDR3 amino acid sequence and J gene were exactly matched to a known reactive TCR set. The reference SARS-CoV-2 TCR set came from MIRA and was filtered for enrichment in COVID-19-positive ImmuneCODE repertoires, removing public or cross-reactive TCRs. Using the MIRA antigens, annotated TCRs were further analysed by specific ORF or by position within an ORF. Depth was the summed frequency of annotated unique rearrangements, while breadth was defined as annotated unique rearrangements over total unique productive rearrangements. Group comparisons of TCR breadth used two-sided Wilcoxon rank-sum tests. The immuneACCESS repertoire file appears here via TCRdb, limited to in-frame rearrangements. These files lack a portion of the clones; in checked studies, under half of the deficit traces to unresolved V genes, and the cause of the others is not known. V and J calls and clone size are copied from that table; D and trimming were computed from the DNA. The sample data list 380,000 or so clones, and about four fifths of these were observed just once. The ten largest clones capture just under 7.5% of the sample.

The rearrangement combines TRBV18 with TRBJ1-1; a confident D gene designation cannot be given. The clonotype originates from a person aged 18-60 years who received the Ad26.COV2.S COVID-19 vaccine or a placebo. The material was peripheral blood, obtained in a trial of Ad26.COV2.S vaccine versus placebo. The DNA is TGTGCCAGCTCACCACCTAGAACACAAAAATTGGAAGCTTTCTTT. Its protein reads: CASSPPRTQKLEAFF.